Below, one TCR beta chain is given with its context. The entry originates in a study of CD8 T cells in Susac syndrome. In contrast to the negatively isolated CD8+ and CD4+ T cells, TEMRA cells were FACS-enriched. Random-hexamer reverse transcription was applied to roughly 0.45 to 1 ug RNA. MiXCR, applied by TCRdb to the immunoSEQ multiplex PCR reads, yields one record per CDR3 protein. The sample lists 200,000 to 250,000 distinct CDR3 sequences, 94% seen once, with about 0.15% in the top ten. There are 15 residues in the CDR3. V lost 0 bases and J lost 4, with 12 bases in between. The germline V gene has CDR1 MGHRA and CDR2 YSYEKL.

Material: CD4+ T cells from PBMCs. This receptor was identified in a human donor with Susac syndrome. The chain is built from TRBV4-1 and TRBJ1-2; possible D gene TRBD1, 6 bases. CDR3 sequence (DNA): TGCGCCAGCAGCCAAGATAGGGGGGACGGCTATGGCTACACCTTC. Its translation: CASSQDRGDGYGYTF.